The 27 T cell receptor beta chains listed next were all sequenced from one sample in a study of cytomegalovirus exposure and HLA in healthy donors. PCR involved 60 Vbeta and 13 Jbeta primers. Profiled with immunoSEQ multiplex PCR; TCRdb holds only in-frame clones, not every one. The table has 100,000 to 150,000 clones, 74% seen once; the top ten hold 5.8%. The source material was PBMCs. These receptors all come from a woman aged 45-59 years in good health and CMV-seropositive.

The rearrangement joins TRBV10-1 to TRBJ1-5; D might be TRBD1 (5 bases). This CDR3 has 16 residues. Germline loops: CDR1 WNHNN, CDR2 SYGVQD (reference sequence). Trimming cost V 4 bases and J 3 bases, with 16 bases left between them. CDR3 amino acids: CASSGGGGSHNQPQHF. The CDR3 DNA follows: TGCGCCAGCAGTGGGGGGGGAGGGTCCCACAATCAGCCCCAGCATTTT.

J is TRBJ2-7 and V is TRBV21-1; the D call TRBD1 from the table was never checked on the DNA. TRBV21-1 is a pseudogene segment. CDR3 length equals 20 residues. CDR3 sequence (DNA): TGTGCCAGCAGCGTCACAGGGGGAGCTCCTACGAGTCGGAGCTCCTACGAGCAGTACTTC. Protein sequence: CASSVTGGAPTSRSSYEQYF.

J is TRBJ1-5 and V is TRBV10-3, with D unresolved. Germline V gene data show CDR1 as ENHRY and CDR2 as SYGVKD. The CDR3 runs to 13 residues. V shed 1 base and J shed 5 bases, with 6 bases lying between them. The CDR3 spells CAISEFSDQPQHF. The CDR3 nucleotides are TGTGCCATCAGTGAGTTCAGTGATCAGCCCCAGCATTTT.

The chain's CDR3 is CASSLIGTGGLTDTQYF. In nucleotides, the CDR3 is TGCGCCAGCAGCTTGATCGGCACAGGGGGTTTAACAGATACGCAGTATTTT. The V and J genes are TRBV5-1 and TRBJ2-3, with 8 bases identical to TRBD1. The CDR3 loop spans 17 amino acids. V lost 1 base, J lost 3 bases, and 10 bases stayed unmatched. Germline loops: CDR1 SGHRS, CDR2 YFSETQ.

The chain is built from TRBV6-1 and TRBJ1-1; D is ambiguous. Germline V gene sequence: CDR1 MNHNS, CDR2 SASEGT. The CDR3 is made up of 12 amino acids. The V and J ends lost 6 bases and 6 bases respectively, with 11 bases between them. CDR3 DNA sequence: TGTGCCAGCAGATTAGGGAGCCCTGAAGCTTTCTTT. Its translation: CASRLGSPEAFF.

The chain recombines TRBV5-1 with TRBJ2-3, with 8 bases matching TRBD2. This CDR3 comprises 15 residues. Per the germline V gene, CDR1 is SGHRS and CDR2 is YFSETQ. V dropped 2 bases and J dropped 1; count of bases not matched to a gene: 3. This CDR3 reads CASSLAGERTDTQYF. The CDR3 coding sequence is TGCGCCAGCAGCTTAGCGGGGGAACGCACAGATACGCAGTATTTT.

This clone appeared a few times. The chain links TRBV5-1 to TRBJ2-3; the match to TRBD2 covers 7 bases. This CDR3 is built from 15 residues. The germline V gene encodes CDR1 SGHRS and CDR2 YFSETQ. V dropped 2 bases and J dropped 2; count of bases not matched to a gene: 5. The chain's CDR3 is CASSLLGTTTDTQYF. The CDR3 region has the DNA TGCGCCAGCAGCTTACTCGGGACTACCACAGATACGCAGTATTTT. The complete variable domain, with remaining parts taken from reference TRBV5-1 and TRBJ2-3, reads KAGVTQTPRYLIKTRGQQVTLSCSPISGHRSVSWYQQTPGQGLQFLFEYFSETQRNKGNFPGRFSGRQFSNSRSEMNVSTLELGDSALYLCASSLLGTTTDTQYFGPGTRLTVL.

V gene TRBV19 combines with J gene TRBJ2-2, with 7 bases identical to TRBD1. The junction had 8 bases not matched to a gene; V was cut back by 9 bases and J by 1 base. The CDR3 extends over 15 amino acids. Germline CDR1 LNHDA, CDR2 SQIVND (reference sequence). The DNA of the CDR3 is TGTGCCAGCATGCCAGGGACAGTGAACACCGGGGAGCTGTTTTTT. Encoded protein: CASMPGTVNTGELFF. The complete variable domain, with remaining parts taken from reference TRBV19 and TRBJ2-2, reads DGGITQSPKYLFRKEGQNVTLSCEQNLNHDAMYWYRQDPGQGLRLIYYSQIVNDFQKGDIAEGYSVSREKKESFPLTVTSAQKNPTAFYLCASMPGTVNTGELFFGEGSRLTVL.

In its sample, this clone was seen a few times. The chain couples TRBV9 to TRBJ1-3; 7 positions agree with TRBD1. The CDR3 length is 15 residues. Germline assignment: CDR1 SGDLS and CDR2 YYNGEE. The V segment lost 2 bases and the J segment 4 bases; nucleotides outside the gene matches: 6. In DNA, the CDR3 is TGTGCCAGCAGCGTGGAGGGGGCGCGGGGAAACACCATATATTTT. Translation: CASSVEGARGNTIYF.

The chain employs TRBV6-5 and TRBJ1-4, with TRBD1 matching over 7 bases. CDR1 and CDR2 (germline): MNHEY, SVGAGI. The V and J ends lost 5 bases and 8 bases, in that order; junction bases with no gene match: 8. This CDR3 is 14 amino acids long. The CDR3 sequence is CASSTSGGREKLFF. The CDR3 DNA follows: TGTGCCAGCAGTACCTCAGGGGGACGGGAAAAACTGTTTTTT.

The J gene is TRBJ1-5, the V gene TRBV7-9, with 10 nucleotides matching TRBD1. The germline CDR1 and CDR2 sequences are SEHNR and FQNEAQ (reference sequence). Unmatched junction bases numbered 12, after V lost 4 bases and J lost 9 bases. The CDR3 has 16 amino acids. CDR3 protein: CASSSESGQGGRPQHF. As DNA, the CDR3 is TGTGCCAGCAGCTCCGAATCAGGACAGGGGGGAAGGCCCCAGCATTTT. Based on the CDR3 plus reference TRBV7-9 and TRBJ1-5, the full variable domain is DTGVSQNPRHKITKRGQNVTFRCDPISEHNRLYWYRQTLGQGPEFLTYFQNEAQLEKSRLLSDRFSAERPKGSFSTLEIQRTEQGDSAMYLCASSSESGQGGRPQHFGDGTRLSIL.

The chain recombines TRBV18 with TRBJ1-5, with a possible D match to TRBD1 (5 bases). Trimming stripped 8 bases from V and 3 bases from J, with 11 bases between. The CDR3 loop spans 13 amino acids. The germline V gene encodes CDR1 KGHSH and CDR2 LQKENI. The CDR3 reads CASNQGLNQPQHF. In DNA form, the CDR3 reads TGTGCCAGCAATCAGGGCCTCAATCAGCCCCAGCATTTT.

The genes are TRBV5-4 and TRBJ1-4; 7 nucleotides align to TRBD1. Germline V CDR1 and CDR2: SGHNT, YYREEE (reference sequence). The J segment lost 8 bases and the V segment lost 4 bases, leaving 8 bases of the junction unmatched. CDR3 length equals 14 residues. CDR3 sequence: CASSPTGRREKLFF. Here the CDR3 DNA reads TGTGCCAGCAGCCCGACAGGGCGGCGGGAAAAACTGTTTTTT.

This chain uses TRBV7-2 with TRBJ2-4, with a tentative D call TRBD2 (6 bases). The CDR3 length is 12 residues. CDR1 is SGHTA, CDR2 FQGNSA, per germline. With 5 bases removed from V and 9 bases from J, the gap between germline ends came to 11 bases. The CDR3 is CASSPSRGIQYF. DNA of the CDR3: TGTGCCAGCAGCCCTTCGCGGGGCATTCAGTACTTC.

The chain uses TRBV5-5 and TRBJ2-7, with D possibly TRBD1 on 6 matching bases. V lost 0 bases and J lost 7, with 17 bases in between. CDR1 and CDR2 (germline): SGHKS, YYEKEE (reference sequence). The CDR3 loop spans 15 amino acids. The CDR3 DNA sequence: TGTGCCAGCAGCTTGGGGTGGGGGCGCGAGAGGGAGCAGTACTTC. This sequence encodes CASSLGWGREREQYF.

CDR3 DNA: TGTGCCAGCAGCTTAGGAAGGAGGGCAGATACGCAGTATTTT. This codes for CASSLGRRADTQYF. The genes are TRBV7-2 and TRBJ2-3, with a tentative D call TRBD2 (6 bases). CDR3 length: 14 amino acids. CDR1 is SGHTA and CDR2 is FQGNSA in the germline V gene. V was pared by 1 base and J by 4 bases, with 9 bases between.

This clone occurred a few times. This chain uses TRBV5-1 with TRBJ2-7, with 10 bases fitting TRBD2. This CDR3 spans 17 amino acids. Germline CDR1 is SGHRS and CDR2 is YFSETQ. The J segment lost 5 bases and the V segment lost 1 base, leaving 12 bases of the junction unmatched. CDR3: CASSLSSGGANSHEQYF. DNA of the CDR3: TGCGCCAGCAGCTTGTCCAGCGGGGGGGCCAATTCCCACGAGCAGTACTTC.

This clone was detected a few times. The chain joins TRBV7-2 to TRBJ2-7; D is possibly TRBD2 (5 bases). This CDR3 comprises 14 residues. Trimming cost V 1 base and J 6 bases, with 13 bases left between them. Germline V gene sequence: CDR1 SGHTA, CDR2 FQGNSA. The chain's CDR3 is CASSLGRASLEQYF. The CDR3, as DNA: TGTGCCAGCAGCTTAGGGCGGGCGTCCCTCGAGCAGTACTTC.

The chain joins TRBV21-1 to TRBJ1-2; the table names TRBD1, a call not compared with the DNA. TRBV21-1 is described as a pseudogene. The CDR3 is 15 amino acids. CDR3 coding DNA: TGTGCCAGCAGGACCGGGACAGAGACTAACTATGGCTACACCTTC. Translated, it gives CASRTGTETNYGYTF.

The V call is TRBV27, the J call TRBJ1-4; D might be TRBD1 (5 bases). In germline, CDR1 is MNHEY, CDR2 SMNVEV (reference sequence). There are 14 residues in the CDR3. Trimming stripped 6 bases from V and 8 bases from J, with 16 bases between. The CDR3 reads CASSRAGLIEKLFF. CDR3 sequence (DNA): TGTGCCAGCAGCCGCGCGGGGCTGATAGAAAAACTGTTTTTT.

This clone was seen more than once but under ten times. This chain connects TRBV18 to TRBJ2-1; D is unclear. Germline CDR1 and CDR2: KGHSH and LQKENI. Trimming cost V 6 bases and J 6 bases, with 6 bases left between them. This CDR3 is built from 11 residues. Here the CDR3 reads CASSPVNEQFF. The CDR3 nucleotides read TGTGCCAGCTCCCCCGTCAATGAGCAGTTCTTC. Filled out from reference TRBV18 and TRBJ2-1, the complete variable domain reads NAGVMQNPRHLVRRRGQEARLRCSPMKGHSHVYWYRQLPEEGLKFMVYLQKENIIDESGMPKERFSAEFPKEGPSILRIQQVVRGDSAAYFCASSPVNEQFFGPGTRLTVL.

To note about this clone: An end of the junction does not agree with germline; a read error may underlie this. The chain couples TRBV7-7 to TRBJ2-1; TRBD1 agrees at 7 bases. The CDR3 sequence is 13 residues long. The germline V gene has CDR1 SSHAT and CDR2 FNYEAQ (reference sequence). The CDR3 spells CASSLDRENEQFF. CDR3 in DNA: TGTGCTAGCAGCTTAGACAGGGAAAATGAGCAGTTCTTC.

This rearrangement joins TRBV5-1 to TRBJ1-1, with D possibly TRBD1 on 5 matching bases. The length of the CDR3 is 14 residues. Trimming pared 6 bases from V and 2 bases from J, leaving 14 bases between. Per germline, CDR1 SGHRS and CDR2 YFSETQ. DNA for the CDR3: TGCGCCAGCACCGTGGGGACTCTTAACACTGAAGCTTTCTTT. Its protein product is CASTVGTLNTEAFF. Complete variable domain (other parts from reference TRBV5-1 and TRBJ1-1): KAGVTQTPRYLIKTRGQQVTLSCSPISGHRSVSWYQQTPGQGLQFLFEYFSETQRNKGNFPGRFSGRQFSNSRSEMNVSTLELGDSALYLCASTVGTLNTEAFFGQGTRLTVV.

The chain links TRBV5-6 to TRBJ2-3; no definite D call. Germline values: CDR1 SGHDT, CDR2 YYEEEE. V was trimmed by 4 bases and J by 2 bases, leaving 8 bases between them. CDR3 size: 13 residues. The CDR3 loop reads CASSPWATDTQYF. CDR3 sequence (DNA): TGTGCCAGCAGCCCCTGGGCCACAGATACGCAGTATTTT.

This clone was detected a few times. The chain couples TRBV29-1 to TRBJ2-7, with 8 bases matching TRBD2. The CDR3 covers 12 residues. Trimming cost V 7 bases and J 5 bases; bases outside gene matches: 7. Germline V gives CDR1 SQVTM, CDR2 ANQGSEA. CDR3 amino acids: CSAREGSHEQYF. The CDR3 nucleotides are TGCAGCGCCCGGGAGGGGTCCCACGAGCAGTACTTC.

The chain combines TRBV10-2 with TRBJ2-5; possible D gene TRBD2, 5 bases. V was shortened by 7 bases and J by 5 bases, with 11 bases between the two germline ends. CDR1 is WSHSY and CDR2 is SAAADI in the germline V gene. The CDR3 spans 12 residues. The CDR3 region has the DNA TGCGCCAGCATCGCCTGGAGGGAGACCCAGTACTTC. Residues: CASIAWRETQYF.

DNA of the CDR3: TGCGCCAGCAGTCAATCTGGGGCATTCCATAGCAATCAGCCCCAGCATTTT. Protein sequence: CASSQSGAFHSNQPQHF. V gene TRBV23-1 combines with J gene TRBJ1-5; TRBD1 might be the D (5 bases). TRBV23-1 is sorted into the ORF group, with uncertain function. The CDR3 covers 17 residues. V lost 0 bases and J lost 0, with 12 bases in between.